Following are 10 T cell receptor beta chains from one sample sequenced in a study of shared clonotypes between healthy human individuals. Terminally differentiated effector memory CD45RA+ cells were excluded by CCR7 positive selection of CD45RO-negative cells. The method was immunoSEQ multiplex PCR; TCRdb's version includes in-frame clones alone and lacks a portion of them. Seen here are some 1,900,000 clones, approximately 94% observed once, and the top ten hold approximately 1.2%. Sequencing was done on a sample of naive CD8+ T cells sorted from blood. These receptors were collected from a man aged 18 to 30 in good health.

The rearrangement links TRBV7-9 to TRBJ2-5; D might be TRBD1 (6 bases). The CDR3 has 14 residues. Germline values: CDR1 SEHNR, CDR2 FQNEAQ (reference sequence). The V gene lost 3 bases and the J gene lost 5 bases, with 13 bases spanning the gap. CDR3 DNA: TGTGCCAGCAGCTTCGGACAGCCGCTCGAGACCCAGTACTTC. Translated: CASSFGQPLETQYF.

This chain connects TRBV6-6 to TRBJ2-7, with D possibly matching TRBD2 (6 bases). The CDR3 has 13 residues. Germline V lookup: CDR1 MNHNY, CDR2 SVGAGI (reference sequence). The V and J ends lost 5 bases and 0 bases respectively, with 8 bases between them. The CDR3 reads CASSLAYSYEQYF. The DNA for the CDR3 is TGTGCCAGCAGTCTAGCGTACTCCTACGAGCAGTACTTC.

The V call is TRBV2, the J call TRBJ2-5; TRBD1 aligns across 10 bases. The CDR3 is 17 amino acids. Per germline, CDR1 SNHLY and CDR2 FYNNEI. With V trimmed by 6 bases and J by 5 bases, 15 bases remained unmatched. The CDR3 bases are TGTGCCAGCAGCGGGCCTTGGGGGACAGGGGACGGGGAGACCCAGTACTTC. Translating it yields CASSGPWGTGDGETQYF.

The genes are TRBV6-5 and TRBJ1-5, with TRBD1 as a possible D gene (6 bases). The CDR3 loop spans 15 amino acids. Germline CDR1 reads MNHEY; CDR2 reads SVGAGI. Trimming removed 6 bases from V and 4 bases from J, with 16 bases in between. CDR3 sequence: CASSETTTGNQPQHF. The CDR3 region has the DNA TGTGCCAGCAGCGAAACGACCACAGGGAATCAGCCCCAGCATTTT.

This chain joins TRBV9 and TRBJ1-4, with 7 bases aligning to TRBD1. Germline CDR1 SGDLS, CDR2 YYNGEE. The trim removed 3 bases at V and 5 bases at J, leaving 1 base unmatched. The CDR3 is 13 residues long. The CDR3 region has the DNA TGTGCCAGCAGCGACAGGGGAAATGAAAAACTGTTTTTT. Amino acids: CASSDRGNEKLFF.

This chain joins TRBV7-9 and TRBJ2-4, with 7 bases identical to TRBD2. Losses at the gene ends were 3 bases for V and 7 bases for J; bases not matched to a gene: 12. The CDR3 runs to 16 residues. Per the germline V gene, CDR1 is SEHNR and CDR2 is FQNEAQ (reference sequence). CDR3 nucleotides: TGTGCCAGCAGCTTGACTACAGGTTCCGGGGGGAACATTCAGTACTTC. Encoded protein: CASSLTTGSGGNIQYF.

The rearrangement uses TRBV10-2 and TRBJ2-7; a weak D match, TRBD2 (6 bases). Trimming left V 6 bases short and J 3 bases short, with 18 bases between. The germline CDR1 and CDR2 sequences are WSHSY and SAAADI. The CDR3 has 15 amino acids. The CDR3 DNA reads as TGCGCCAGCAGAGTTAGCGGCCCATGGGTCTACGAGCAGTACTTC. Its protein product is CASRVSGPWVYEQYF.

This clone was observed a few times. This chain connects TRBV2 to TRBJ2-6; 9 positions agree with TRBD1. CDR3 size: 16 residues. Germline values: CDR1 SNHLY, CDR2 FYNNEI. Germline trimming cut 5 bases from V and 1 base from J; bases unmatched to any gene: 3. This CDR3 is CASSWDRESGANVLTF. The CDR3 DNA reads TGTGCCAGCAGTTGGGACAGGGAGTCTGGGGCCAACGTCCTGACTTTC.

This rearrangement joins TRBV2 to TRBJ2-3; no clear D. V dropped 4 bases and J dropped 6 bases, with 11 bases sitting between them. The V gene's germline CDR1 is SNHLY and CDR2 FYNNEI. This CDR3 region has 13 residues. CDR3 protein: CASSGEPYDTQYF. As DNA, the CDR3 is TGTGCCAGCAGTGGAGAGCCCTACGATACGCAGTATTTT. Filled out from reference TRBV2 and TRBJ2-3, the complete variable domain reads EPEVTQTPSHQVTQMGQEVILRCVPISNHLYFYWYRQILGQKVEFLVSFYNNEISEKSEIFDDQFSVERPDGSNFTLKIRSTKLEDSAMYFCASSGEPYDTQYFGPGTRLTVL.

This clone was recorded a few times. The chain uses TRBV4-3 and TRBJ1-2; TRBD1 matches 8 bases. The CDR3 runs 14 residues. From germline, CDR1 is LGHNA and CDR2 YSLEER. V shed 0 bases, J shed 8 bases, and the junction held 5 bases outside the gene matches. The CDR3 DNA is TGCGCCAGCAGCCAAGATCGACAGGGGAAGGGCTACACCTTC. Encoded protein: CASSQDRQGKGYTF.